The clone carrying this T cell receptor (beta chain) has only one observation. This sample stems from a study of technical replicates of blood from several donors. Sequencing used immunoSEQ multiplex PCR; TCRdb keeps in-frame clones, though not all of them. The table shows around 93,000 clones, with approximately 95% occurring only once. Trimming pared 7 bases from V and 7 bases from J, leaving 13 bases between. Germline CDR1 and CDR2: MNHEY and SVGAGI. The CDR3 is made up of 12 amino acids. The source is a human donor in good health. The chain couples TRBV6-5 to TRBJ1-1; D is uncertain. Sequences were obtained from T cells isolated from PBMCs. CDR3 amino acids: CASNPRPGEAFF. The CDR3 DNA reads as TGTGCCAGCAACCCGAGGCCGGGTGAAGCTTTCTTT.